The rows below give T cell receptor beta chains drawn from one sample of a study of identical twins. TCRdb independently ran MiXCR on the 5' RACE reads; one entry per CDR3 protein. In the table there are under 500,000 distinct CDR3 sequences, roughly an eighth of which are singletons. A further study also used this sample, focusing on yellow fever vaccine responses in identical twins.

Sequencing was carried out using CD4+ T cells sorted from blood. All receptors come from a woman between 18 and 29 years old in good health. CDR3s include the opening cysteine and the closing phenylalanine or tryptophan. The order of the fields is D gene, V gene, clone size, J gene, CDR3 DNA, CDR3 protein. D genes are given only for firm matches. The size field is filled for only some rows; it gives once, few, many or a size class.

D: TRBD1; V: TRBV12-3/TRBV12-4; size: many; J: TRBJ2-7; DNA: TGTGCCAGCAGACGACAGGGGGCGTACGAGCAGTACTTC; CDR3: CASRRQGAYEQYF
D: TRBD1; V: TRBV28; size: -; J: TRBJ1-4; DNA: TGTGCCAGCAGCCGCTGGGGACAGCAAAATGAAAAACTGTTTTTT; CDR3: CASSRWGQQNEKLFF
D: -; V: TRBV3-1; size: -; J: TRBJ2-5; DNA: TGTGCCAGCAGCGAACCTGGTGGTCGAGAGACCCAGTACTTC; CDR3: CASSEPGGRETQYF
D: TRBD2; V: TRBV7-2; size: few; J: TRBJ2-1; DNA: TGTGCCAGCAGCCGAACATCGGGACTAGCGAACAATGAGCAGTTCTTC; CDR3: CASSRTSGLANNEQFF
D: -; V: TRBV6-1; size: -; J: TRBJ1-2; DNA: TGTGCCAGCAGTGAGTCTCTAGGGGGTGGCTACACCTTC; CDR3: CASSESLGGGYTF
D: -; V: TRBV14; size: -; J: TRBJ2-1; DNA: TGTGCCAGCAGCCAAGATTTCACAGGTCCTCTCTCCTACAATGAGCAGTTCTTC; CDR3: CASSQDFTGPLSYNEQFF
D: TRBD2; V: TRBV12-3/TRBV12-4; size: -; J: TRBJ2-5; DNA: TGTGCCAGCAGTTTCCGACTAGCGGGGGGCCAAGAGACCCAGTACTTC; CDR3: CASSFRLAGGQETQYF
D: -; V: TRBV4-2; size: few; J: TRBJ2-3; DNA: TGTGCCAGCAGCCCGGAGGGGGGGGTCGCAGATACGCAGTATTTT; CDR3: CASSPEGGVADTQYF
D: -; V: TRBV24-1; size: -; J: TRBJ2-2; DNA: TGTGCCACCAGCAGGACCTACACCGGGGAGCTGTTTTTT; CDR3: CATSRTYTGELFF
D: -; V: TRBV7-2; size: -; J: TRBJ2-2; DNA: TGTGCCAGCAGACCCCGAGGTAGCGGGAACACCGGGGAGCTGTTTTTT; CDR3: CASRPRGSGNTGELFF
D: TRBD1; V: TRBV29-1; size: many; J: TRBJ1-1; DNA: TGCAGCGTCACAAACCAGGGACAGCGCACTGAAGCTTTCTTT; CDR3: CSVTNQGQRTEAFF
D: -; V: TRBV18; size: -; J: TRBJ2-1; DNA: TGTGCCAGCTCACCACCGACGACCTACAATGAGCAGTTCTTC; CDR3: CASSPPTTYNEQFF
D: -; V: TRBV7-2; size: -; J: TRBJ2-3; DNA: TGTGCCAGCAACCTCGAGAGAGGGGACGCCCTTTACAAGCAGTATTTT; CDR3: CASNLERGDALYKQYF
D: TRBD1; V: TRBV20-1; size: few; J: TRBJ2-7; DNA: TGCAGTGCTAGAGTGGTACAGGGGGCTTACGAGCAGTACTTC; CDR3: CSARVVQGAYEQYF
D: TRBD1; V: TRBV25-1; size: few; J: TRBJ2-1; DNA: TGTGCCAGCAGTGAACAGGGGACAGGGTCAGTGGCAGCCTACAATGAGCAGTTCTTC; CDR3: CASSEQGTGSVAAYNEQFF
D: TRBD1; V: TRBV7-9; size: -; J: TRBJ2-1; DNA: TGTGCCAGCAGCTTAGTTCGGCAGGACAGGGCGGAGCAGTTCTTC; CDR3: CASSLVRQDRAEQFF
D: -; V: TRBV24-1; size: many; J: TRBJ2-7; DNA: TGTGCCACCAGTGATCCCGGGCAGCAGTACTTC; CDR3: CATSDPGQQYF
D: -; V: TRBV20-1; size: -; J: TRBJ2-3; DNA: TGCAGTGCCCCTCGGGTAGCGGGCACAGATACGCAGTATTTT; CDR3: CSAPRVAGTDTQYF
D: TRBD2; V: TRBV20-1; size: -; J: TRBJ2-3; DNA: TGCAGTGCTAGCCGACTAGCGGGAGGAGAACACACAGATACGCAGTATTTT; CDR3: CSASRLAGGEHTDTQYF
D: -; V: TRBV29-1; size: -; J: TRBJ1-2; DNA: TGCAGCGTGCCTGTGACAGGTTCCTATGGCTACACCTTC; CDR3: CSVPVTGSYGYTF
D: -; V: TRBV9; size: few; J: TRBJ2-7; DNA: TGTGCCAGCAGCCCCAAAGCCCCGAGCTCCTACGAGCAGTACTTC; CDR3: CASSPKAPSSYEQYF
D: TRBD1; V: TRBV5-1; size: -; J: TRBJ2-7; DNA: TGCGCCAGCAGCACCGGGGACAGGGGGCTTGGCGAGCAGTACTTC; CDR3: CASSTGDRGLGEQYF
D: TRBD2; V: TRBV5-6; size: -; J: TRBJ2-3; DNA: TGTGCCAGCAGCTTGTTGCCGGGGGGGCTCTCCGGCACAGATACGCAGTATTTT; CDR3: CASSLLPGGLSGTDTQYF